Below, 19 T cell receptor beta chains from the same sample are listed, as sequenced in a study of cytomegalovirus exposure and HLA in healthy donors. Profiled with immunoSEQ multiplex PCR; TCRdb holds only in-frame clones, not every one. The sample carries more than 150,000 clones, about four fifths recorded once. Specimen: PBMCs. The receptors shown here come from a woman under 30 in good health and CMV-seropositive.

V gene TRBV6-6 combines with J gene TRBJ1-6; maybe TRBD1 (5 bases). The V gene's germline CDR1 is MNHNY and CDR2 SVGAGI (reference sequence). The CDR3 is made up of 13 amino acids. The V gene lost 2 bases and the J gene lost 9 bases, with 8 bases spanning the gap. The CDR3 loop is CASSYDSLSPLHF. The CDR3 bases are TGTGCCAGCAGTTACGACAGTCTTTCACCCCTCCACTTT.

This chain uses TRBV7-8 with TRBJ1-4; D unresolved. In germline, CDR1 is SGHVS, CDR2 FQNEAQ. Trimming removed 6 bases from V and 5 bases from J, with 10 bases in between. The CDR3 extends over 13 amino acids. The CDR3 here is CASSRRRNEKLFF. The CDR3 region has the DNA TGTGCCAGCAGTCGTCGCAGGAATGAAAAACTGTTTTTT.

The chain links TRBV23-1 to TRBJ2-4, with a possible D match to TRBD2 (7 bases). TRBV23-1 is known as an ORF, though its function is uncertain. CDR3 length: 14 residues. The V end was cut by 0 bases, the J end by 16 bases, with 19 bases between. The CDR3 is CASSQSTGGNESYF. CDR3 nucleotides: TGCGCCAGCAGTCAATCAACGGGGGGCAATGAGAGCTACTTC.

This chain joins TRBV27 and TRBJ1-5; 8 bases are shared with TRBD1. Trimming took 6 bases from V and 0 from J; bases not matched to a gene: 4. CDR1 is MNHEY, CDR2 SMNVEV, per germline (reference sequence). This CDR3 has 15 amino acids. The CDR3 DNA follows: TGTGCCAGCAGGGGGACAGGATATAGCAATCAGCCCCAGCATTTT. It codes for CASRGTGYSNQPQHF.

The V gene is TRBV5-1, the J gene TRBJ1-2; D gene uncertain. CDR3 length: 14 amino acids. The ends were cut back, 0 bases at V and 1 base at J, with 7 bases in the middle. CDR1 is SGHRS, CDR2 YFSETQ, per germline. CDR3 sequence (DNA): TGCGCCAGCAGCTTGGACAGAAATAACTATGGCTACACCTTC. Translation: CASSLDRNNYGYTF.

This chain connects TRBV15 to TRBJ1-1, with D unclear. V shed 2 bases and J shed 3 bases, with 16 bases lying between them. The germline V gene has CDR1 LNHNV and CDR2 YYDKDF (reference sequence). This CDR3 region has 16 residues. In DNA form, the CDR3 reads TGTGCCACCAGCAGATTTTGGGAGGGATCGGACACTGAAGCTTTCTTT. Translation: CATSRFWEGSDTEAFF.

This sequence joins TRBV27 and TRBJ2-5; 7 nucleotides agree with TRBD1. This CDR3 is 13 amino acids long. The ends lost 3 bases at V and 6 bases at J; junction bases unmatched: 4. Germline-derived CDR1 and CDR2 are MNHEY and SMNVEV (reference sequence). CDR3 sequence reads: CASSLRQGQTQYF. The DNA of the CDR3 is TGTGCCAGCAGTTTGCGACAGGGACAGACCCAGTACTTC.

The rearrangement links TRBV4-1 to TRBJ2-2; D unresolved. Per the germline V gene, CDR1 is MGHRA and CDR2 is YSYEKL. Trimming took 2 bases from V and 6 from J, leaving 7 bases between them. The length of the CDR3 is 13 residues. This CDR3 is CASSQRSPGELFF. The CDR3 DNA sequence: TGCGCCAGCAGCCAACGGTCCCCCGGGGAGCTGTTTTTT.

This chain connects TRBV7-6 to TRBJ2-3; 7 bases are shared with TRBD2. The J segment lost 2 bases and the V segment lost 5 bases, leaving 7 bases of the junction unmatched. Germline V gives CDR1 SGHVS, CDR2 FNYEAQ. There are 15 residues in the CDR3. The CDR3 is CASSLWTRVTDTQYF. In DNA, the CDR3 is TGTGCCAGCAGCCTATGGACTAGAGTCACAGATACGCAGTATTTT.

This clone was observed a single time. The chain joins TRBV2 to TRBJ2-7; D gene uncertain. V was cut by 4 bases and J by 3 bases, with 7 bases left in between. Germline CDR1 SNHLY, CDR2 FYNNEI. There are 12 residues in the CDR3. The CDR3 loop is CASSGPVYEQYF. The CDR3 DNA reads as TGTGCCAGCAGTGGGCCAGTCTACGAGCAGTACTTC.

The rearrangement joins TRBV7-9 to TRBJ2-2; D possibly corresponds to TRBD1 (6 bases). The germline CDR1 and CDR2 sequences are SEHNR and FQNEAQ (reference sequence). V lost 2 bases, J lost 7 bases, and 11 bases lay in between. The CDR3 is 14 residues long. The CDR3 DNA reads TGTGCCAGCAGCTTAACGAAGGGGGACGGGGAGCTGTTTTTT. Its translation: CASSLTKGDGELFF. Combining the CDR3 with reference TRBV7-9 and TRBJ2-2 gives the whole variable domain DTGVSQNPRHKITKRGQNVTFRCDPISEHNRLYWYRQTLGQGPEFLTYFQNEAQLEKSRLLSDRFSAERPKGSFSTLEIQRTEQGDSAMYLCASSLTKGDGELFFGEGSRLTVL.

V and J are TRBV2 and TRBJ1-1; TRBD1 matches at 8 bases. Trimming at V came to 6 bases and at J to 3 bases, leaving 3 bases not matched to a gene. CDR3 length: 13 residues. Germline V gene sequence: CDR1 SNHLY, CDR2 FYNNEI. CDR3 coding DNA: TGTGCCAGCAGGATGGACAGGGACACTGAAGCTTTCTTT. Translated: CASRMDRDTEAFF.

The chain has TRBV5-5 and TRBJ2-3; 9 nucleotides agree with TRBD2. Germline trimming cut 3 bases from V and 0 bases from J; bases unmatched to any gene: 5. The CDR3 length is 16 residues. Germline V gene data show CDR1 as SGHKS and CDR2 as YYEKEE (reference sequence). The CDR3 DNA reads TGTGCCAGCAGCTCCTTAGCGGGGGTAAGCACAGATACGCAGTATTTT. It is translated as CASSSLAGVSTDTQYF. Full variable domain (missing parts from reference TRBV5-5 and TRBJ2-3): DAGVTQSPTHLIKTRGQQVTLRCSPISGHKSVSWYQQVLGQGPQFIFQYYEKEERGRGNFPDRFSARQFPNYSSELNVNALLLGDSALYLCASSSLAGVSTDTQYFGPGTRLTVL.

The rearrangement links TRBV5-6 to TRBJ2-7; D is undetermined. V gave up 2 bases and J gave up 3 bases, with 6 bases separating them. Germline V gene sequence: CDR1 SGHDT, CDR2 YYEEEE. CDR3 size: 12 residues. CDR3 coding DNA: TGTGCCAGCAGCTTCCCAGGCTACGAGCAGTACTTC. This sequence encodes CASSFPGYEQYF.

The chain is built from TRBV7-2 and TRBJ2-1; TRBD2 aligns across 13 bases. The V gene end was trimmed by 4 bases and the J gene end by 7 bases; junction bases not matched to a gene: 4. Per the germline V gene, CDR1 is SGHTA and CDR2 is FQGNSA. CDR3 length: 15 residues. This CDR3 reads CASSSTSGGFNEQFF. In nucleotides, the CDR3 is TGTGCCAGCAGCTCGACTAGCGGGGGGTTTAATGAGCAGTTCTTC.

The chain couples TRBV13 to TRBJ2-1; 10 nucleotides align to TRBD2. The CDR3 consists of 15 residues. The junction had 7 bases not matched to a gene; V was cut back by 5 bases and J by 6 bases. In germline, CDR1 is PRHDT, CDR2 FYEKMQ (reference sequence). The CDR3: CASSILAGVGNEQFF. DNA for the CDR3: TGTGCCAGCAGCATCCTAGCGGGGGTCGGCAATGAGCAGTTCTTC.

This rearrangement joins TRBV21-1 to TRBJ2-1; the table's D call, TRBD2, was not checked against the DNA. TRBV21-1 is given as a pseudogene. The CDR3 loop spans 15 amino acids. DNA of the CDR3: TGTGCCAGCAGCCCCTACTGCGGGATTTACAATGAGCAGTTCTTC. Translating gives CASSPYCGIYNEQFF.

The CDR3 reads CASSLGIIADRGVETQYF. Here the CDR3 DNA reads TGTGCCAGCAGCTTAGGCATTATCGCGGACAGGGGTGTTGAGACCCAGTACTTC. This chain links TRBV7-9 with TRBJ2-5; 9 bases align to TRBD1. V was clipped by 1 base and J by 5 bases; unmatched bases: 14. This CDR3 region has 18 residues. Germline CDR1 is SEHNR and CDR2 is FQNEAQ (reference sequence).

The chain links TRBV6-1 to TRBJ1-6; 7 bases match TRBD1. This CDR3 contains 16 residues. The V gene's germline CDR1 is MNHNS and CDR2 SASEGT. V shed 2 bases and J 7 bases; nucleotides not matched to a gene: 8. The CDR3 DNA reads as TGTGCCAGCAGTGAACTAGGGACAGTGGGAAATTCACCCCTCCACTTT. Its translation: CASSELGTVGNSPLHF.